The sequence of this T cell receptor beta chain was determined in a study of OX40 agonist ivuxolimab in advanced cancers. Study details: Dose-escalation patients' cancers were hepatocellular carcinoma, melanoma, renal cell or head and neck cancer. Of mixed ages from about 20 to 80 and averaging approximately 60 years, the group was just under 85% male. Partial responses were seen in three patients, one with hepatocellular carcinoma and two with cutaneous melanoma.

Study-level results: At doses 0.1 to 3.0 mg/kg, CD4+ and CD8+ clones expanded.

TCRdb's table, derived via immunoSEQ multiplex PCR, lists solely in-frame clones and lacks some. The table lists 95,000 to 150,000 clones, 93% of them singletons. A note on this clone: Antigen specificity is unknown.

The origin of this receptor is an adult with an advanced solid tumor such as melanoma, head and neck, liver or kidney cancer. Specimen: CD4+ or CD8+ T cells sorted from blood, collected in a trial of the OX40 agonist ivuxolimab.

CDR3 coding DNA: TGTGCCAGCCTTCCTAGCGAAAGCTCCTACGAGCAGTACTTC. Its translation is CASLPSESSYEQYF. This rearrangement joins TRBV2 to TRBJ2-7, with TRBD2 as a possible D gene (6 bases). The V gene lost 8 bases and the J gene lost 0 bases, with 14 bases spanning the gap. Germline CDR1 reads SNHLY; CDR2 reads FYNNEI. CDR3 length: 14 amino acids.